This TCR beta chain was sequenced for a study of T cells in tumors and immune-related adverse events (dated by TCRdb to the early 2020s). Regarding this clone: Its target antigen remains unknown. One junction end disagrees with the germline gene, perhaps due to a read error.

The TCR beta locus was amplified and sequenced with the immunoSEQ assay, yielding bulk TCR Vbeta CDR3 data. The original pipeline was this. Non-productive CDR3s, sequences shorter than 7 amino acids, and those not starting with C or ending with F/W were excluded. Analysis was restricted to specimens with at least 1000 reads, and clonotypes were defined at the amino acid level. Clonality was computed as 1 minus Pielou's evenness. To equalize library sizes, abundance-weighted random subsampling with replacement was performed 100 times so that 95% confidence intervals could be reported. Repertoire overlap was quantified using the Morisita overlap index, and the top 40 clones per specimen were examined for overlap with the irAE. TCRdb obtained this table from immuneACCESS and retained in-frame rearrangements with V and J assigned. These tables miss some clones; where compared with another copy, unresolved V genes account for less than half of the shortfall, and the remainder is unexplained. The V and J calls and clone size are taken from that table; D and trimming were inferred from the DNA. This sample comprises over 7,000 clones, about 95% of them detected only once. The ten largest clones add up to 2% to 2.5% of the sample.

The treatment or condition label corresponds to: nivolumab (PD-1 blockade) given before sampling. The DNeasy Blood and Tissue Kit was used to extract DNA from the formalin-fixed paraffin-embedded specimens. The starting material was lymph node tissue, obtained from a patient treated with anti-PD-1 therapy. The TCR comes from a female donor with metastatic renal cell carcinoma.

The nucleotide sequence reads TGCGCCAGCACCGACAGGGGAGGGTACAATCAGCAGTTCTTC. This gives the protein CASTDRGGYNQQFF. The chain couples TRBV5-1 to TRBJ2-1, and the D gene may be TRBD1, 8 bases matching. CDR1 is given as SGHRS and CDR2 as YFSETQ, both from the germline V gene. The CDR3 measures 14 amino acids from cysteine to phenylalanine. The sequence is cut down to CDR3 DNA, 42 bases in frame from base 1.